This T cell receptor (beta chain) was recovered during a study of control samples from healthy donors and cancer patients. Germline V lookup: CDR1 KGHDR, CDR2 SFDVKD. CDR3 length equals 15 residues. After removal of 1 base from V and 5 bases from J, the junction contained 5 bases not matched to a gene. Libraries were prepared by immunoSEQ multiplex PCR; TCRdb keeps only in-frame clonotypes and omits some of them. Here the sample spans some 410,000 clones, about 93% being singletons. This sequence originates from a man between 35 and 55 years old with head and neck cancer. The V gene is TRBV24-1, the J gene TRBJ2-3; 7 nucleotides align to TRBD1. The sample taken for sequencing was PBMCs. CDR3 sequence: CATSDFRTGQDTQYF. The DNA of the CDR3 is TGTGCCACCAGTGATTTTCGGACAGGCCAAGATACGCAGTATTTT.